Listed here are 24 T cell receptor beta chains from one sample, sequenced in a study of CD8+CD57+ T cells in acquired aplastic anemia. TCR beta VDJ combinations and CDR3 sequences were profiled from genomic DNA. MiXCR, applied by TCRdb to the reads, yields one record per CDR3 protein. The sample gives under 200,000 distinct CDR3 sequences, around 40% of which show up once; around 0.96% is in the top ten. The sample was sorted CD4+, CD8+, or CD8+CD57+ T cells (not recorded which) from PBMCs. The receptors were sampled from a human donor in good health.

This sequence joins TRBV19 and TRBJ2-1; possibly TRBD2 for D (5 bases). The V end was cut by 7 bases, the J end by 0 bases, with 13 bases between. CDR1 and CDR2 from the germline V gene are LNHDA and SQIVND (reference sequence). There are 15 residues in the CDR3. DNA of the CDR3: TGTGCCAGTACCGTCGGACTGAACTCCTACAATGAGCAGTTCTTC. This gives the protein CASTVGLNSYNEQFF.

This clonotype has at least ten counts. V is TRBV7-9 and J is TRBJ1-1, with TRBD1 matching over 12 bases. In germline, CDR1 is SEHNR, CDR2 FQNEAQ (reference sequence). The CDR3 loop spans 18 amino acids. The ends lost 5 bases at V and 5 bases at J; junction bases unmatched: 15. The CDR3 DNA follows: TGTGCCAGCAGCCCCCGCCTCCGGGACAGGGGGCTTGAGACTGAAGCTTTCTTT. Protein sequence: CASSPRLRDRGLETEAFF.

CDR3 in DNA: TGCGCCAGCAGCTTGGTCGGGACAGGGGTCACCGGGGAGCTGTTTTTT. It yields the protein CASSLVGTGVTGELFF. V usage is TRBV5-1 and J usage is TRBJ2-2; TRBD1 agrees at 10 bases. From germline, CDR1 is SGHRS and CDR2 YFSETQ. CDR3 size: 16 residues. J was trimmed by 4 bases and V by 0 bases; bases with no gene match: 3.

CDR3 protein: CASSLIRGPAEAFF. In DNA, the CDR3 is TGTGCCAGCAGCTTAATCAGGGGTCCAGCTGAAGCTTTCTTT. The chain joins TRBV7-9 to TRBJ1-1; D may be TRBD1 (6 bases). The CDR3 length is 14 residues. Per germline, CDR1 SEHNR and CDR2 FQNEAQ (reference sequence). Trimming left V 2 bases short and J 6 bases short, with 13 bases between.

A note on this clonotype: This CDR3 fails to terminate in the conserved phenylalanine or tryptophan, so it likely reflects a read error. The rearrangement uses TRBV29-1 and TRBJ2-7; 8 bases match TRBD1. CDR3 length: 15 residues. Germline CDR1 reads SQVTM; CDR2 reads ANQGSEA. V shed 4 bases, J shed 0 bases, and the junction held 8 bases outside the gene matches. The CDR3 loop is CSVVGGTGISYEQYL. The DNA for the CDR3 is TGCAGCGTTGTGGGCGGGACAGGCATCTCCTACGAGCAGTACCTC.

J is TRBJ1-5 and V is TRBV2, with 8 bases matching TRBD1. Trimming at V came to 11 bases and at J to 4 bases, leaving 7 bases not matched to a gene. CDR3 size: 13 residues. Germline V gene sequence: CDR1 SNHLY, CDR2 FYNNEI. This CDR3 is CAGNRQGNQPQHF. The CDR3 bases are TGTGCCGGCAACCGACAGGGGAATCAGCCCCAGCATTTT.

CDR3 loop: CASSPYSNGYTF. The CDR3 DNA sequence: TGTGCCAGCAGCCCCTACAGTAATGGCTACACCTTC. The chain employs TRBV7-9 and TRBJ1-2; no clear D gene. Trimming stripped 5 bases from V and 6 bases from J, with 10 bases between. Per the germline V gene, CDR1 is SEHNR and CDR2 is FQNEAQ (reference sequence). The CDR3 covers 12 residues.

This chain joins TRBV10-3 and TRBJ1-1; 9 bases map to TRBD1. CDR1 is ENHRY, CDR2 SYGVKD, per germline. The CDR3 extends over 17 amino acids. V was clipped by 3 bases and J by 1 base; unmatched bases: 9. The CDR3 sequence: CAISDRTGVLGNTEAFF. The CDR3 region has the DNA TGTGCCATCAGTGACCGGACAGGGGTCCTGGGGAACACTGAAGCTTTCTTT.

This clonotype was seen just once. The chain joins TRBV7-9 to TRBJ1-1; D gene uncertain. CDR3 length: 14 residues. Germline values: CDR1 SEHNR, CDR2 FQNEAQ (reference sequence). Trimming took 1 base from V and 1 from J, leaving 7 bases between them. The CDR3 DNA reads as TGTGCCAGCAGCTTAGTGGCACCGAACACTGAAGCTTTCTTT. It translates to CASSLVAPNTEAFF.

The chain is built from TRBV6-5 and TRBJ2-7, with TRBD1 as a possible D gene (6 bases). The V and J ends lost 2 bases and 3 bases respectively, with 14 bases between them. Per the germline V gene, CDR1 is MNHEY and CDR2 is SVGAGI. CDR3 length equals 15 residues. DNA for the CDR3: TGTGCCAGCAGTTACGGAAGGGACACCAACTACGAGCAGTACTTC. Translation: CASSYGRDTNYEQYF.

J is TRBJ1-2 and V is TRBV19, with D possibly TRBD1 on 6 matching bases. Trimming shortened V by 8 bases and J by 0 bases, and 16 bases separated the two germline ends. The CDR3 is 15 residues long. Germline lookup yields CDR1 LNHDA and CDR2 SQIVND (reference sequence). The CDR3, as DNA: TGTGCCAGTGGCCGGAACAGGGATGCTAACTATGGCTACACCTTC. Translation gives CASGRNRDANYGYTF.

The rearrangement joins TRBV10-1 to TRBJ2-7, with unresolved D. This CDR3 has 13 residues. With 8 bases removed from V and 0 bases from J, the gap between germline ends came to 11 bases. Germline V CDR1 and CDR2: WNHNN, SYGVQD (reference sequence). The CDR3, as DNA: TGCGCCAGCGGCTTCCCTAGCTCCTACGAGCAGTACTTC. Its translation: CASGFPSSYEQYF.

V and J are TRBV10-3 and TRBJ2-7; D possibly matches TRBD1 or TRBD2 (5 bases each). This CDR3 contains 14 residues. Between the trimmed V and J ends, which lost 6 bases and 0 bases, there was a span of 12 bases. Germline V gives CDR1 ENHRY, CDR2 SYGVKD. The DNA of the CDR3 is TGTGCCATCAGGGGACGGCAGGACTCCTACGAGCAGTACTTC. Translated, it gives CAIRGRQDSYEQYF.

Ten or more counts support this clonotype. The rearrangement links TRBV12-3 or TRBV12-4 to TRBJ1-1, with D maybe TRBD1 (5 bases). CDR3 size: 14 residues. V shed 4 bases and J shed 1 base, with 10 bases lying between them. The CDR3 DNA reads as TGTGCCAGCAGTTCTACAACAGGGAACACTGAAGCTTTCTTT. Protein: CASSSTTGNTEAFF.

This clonotype came up many times. CDR3 loop: CASSTVDNEQFF. The CDR3 nucleotides are TGTGCCAGCAGCACCGTCGACAATGAGCAGTTCTTC. The gene calls are TRBV5-8 and TRBJ2-1; D is unresolved. This CDR3 is built from 12 residues. V dropped 4 bases and J dropped 5 bases, with 7 bases sitting between them. Germline V lookup: CDR1 SGHTS, CDR2 YDEGEE. Looking up the rest from reference TRBV5-8 and TRBJ2-1 gives the full variable domain: EAGVTQSPTHLIKTRGQQATLRCSPISGHTSVYWYQQALGLGLQFLLWYDEGEERNRGNFPPRFSGRQFPNYSSELNVNALELEDSALYLCASSTVDNEQFFGPGTRLTVL.

This chain joins TRBV7-9 and TRBJ2-5, with unresolved D. The ends were cut back, 1 base at V and 4 bases at J, with 4 bases in the middle. CDR3 length: 12 amino acids. The germline CDR1 and CDR2 sequences are SEHNR and FQNEAQ (reference sequence). This chain's CDR3 is CASSLGPETQYF. CDR3 bases: TGTGCCAGCAGCTTAGGCCCAGAGACCCAGTACTTC.

This clonotype has ten or more counts. The chain has TRBV5-5 and TRBJ1-6; unclear D gene. The germline V gene encodes CDR1 SGHKS and CDR2 YYEKEE (reference sequence). V lost 4 bases, J lost 7 bases, and 18 bases lay in between. CDR3 length equals 16 residues. The CDR3 coding sequence is TGTGCCAGCAGCGCAGCAGCGTATTCAAGAAATTCACCCCTCCACTTT. Translating it yields CASSAAAYSRNSPLHF.

The chain has TRBV11-2 and TRBJ2-2; 11 nucleotides align to TRBD2. J was trimmed by 2 bases and V by 5 bases; bases with no gene match: 10. From germline, CDR1 is SGHAT and CDR2 FQNNGV. The CDR3 is made up of 18 amino acids. The CDR3 spells CASSGPASGGTNTGELFF. DNA for the CDR3: TGTGCCAGCAGCGGGCCCGCTAGCGGGGGGACAAACACCGGGGAGCTGTTTTTT. The whole variable domain, remainder taken from reference TRBV11-2 and TRBJ2-2, is EAGVAQSPRYKIIEKRQSVAFWCNPISGHATLYWYQQILGQGPKLLIQFQNNGVVDDSQLPKDRFSAERLKGVDSTLKIQPAKLEDSAVYLCASSGPASGGTNTGELFFGEGSRLTVL.

This clonotype was recorded at least ten times. The chain uses TRBV7-2 and TRBJ1-3, with D hard to call. The CDR3 length is 16 residues. V dropped 0 bases and J dropped 0 bases, with 9 bases sitting between them. Looked up from germline, CDR1 is SGHTA and CDR2 is FQGNSA. CDR3 bases: TGTGCCAGCAGCTTAGCTTGGACCTACTCTGGAAACACCATATATTTT. Translation: CASSLAWTYSGNTIYF.

The chain has TRBV24-1 and TRBJ2-3; the match to TRBD2 covers 7 bases. The germline CDR1 and CDR2 sequences are KGHDR and SFDVKD. The V gene end was trimmed by 8 bases and the J gene end by 6 bases; junction bases not matched to a gene: 13. This CDR3 is 15 amino acids long. DNA for the CDR3: TGTGCCACCAATCGCTTGCGGGAGTCTTTGGATACGCAGTATTTT. Translated: CATNRLRESLDTQYF.

Many counts were recorded for this clonotype. V and J are TRBV5-1 and TRBJ2-7, with 9 bases that match TRBD2. This CDR3 is built from 13 residues. CDR1 and CDR2 (germline): SGHRS, YFSETQ. Trimming at V came to 0 bases and at J to 7 bases, leaving 2 bases not matched to a gene. The CDR3 here is CASSLALAGEQYF. In DNA form, the CDR3 reads TGCGCCAGCAGCTTGGCCCTAGCGGGAGAGCAGTACTTC.

This clonotype was seen ten or more times. V and J are TRBV11-2 and TRBJ2-7; the D gene is possibly TRBD1 (7 bases). The V and J ends lost 3 bases and 6 bases respectively, with 12 bases between them. The CDR3 covers 13 residues. CDR1 is SGHAT, CDR2 FQNNGV, per germline. The CDR3 sequence is CASSFRQGGEQYF. CDR3 nucleotide sequence: TGTGCCAGCAGCTTTAGGCAGGGGGGCGAGCAGTACTTC.

Many counts were recorded for this clonotype. The chain links TRBV10-3 to TRBJ2-1; possible D gene TRBD2, 5 bases. CDR3 size: 15 residues. From germline, CDR1 is ENHRY and CDR2 SYGVKD. Trimming left V 6 bases short and J 9 bases short, with 21 bases between. The CDR3 region has the DNA TGTGCCATCAGCCAGGACCGGGAAGTAAGGACTGAGCAGTTCTTC. Protein: CAISQDREVRTEQFF.

With respect to this clonotype: One end of the junction does not line up with germline, which may come from a read error. The V gene is TRBV5-1, the J gene TRBJ2-5, with D perhaps matching TRBD1 (5 bases). This CDR3 is 15 amino acids long. CDR1 and CDR2 (germline): SGHRS, YFSETQ. The CDR3 region is CASSLGAGNQGTQYF. The CDR3 region has the DNA TGCGCCAGCAGCTTGGGGGCAGGGAACCAAGGGACCCAGTACTTC.